Described below is a single TCR beta chain sequence and its context. Germline-derived CDR1 and CDR2 are SNHLY and FYNNEI. CDR3 size: 18 residues. V lost 8 bases to trimming and J lost 1 base; unmatched junction nucleotides: 19. The TCR beta profiling, which covered VDJ combination and CDR3 sequence, was carried out using genomic DNA as the template. In TCRdb, the reads were re-called with MiXCR into one record per CDR3 protein. The data show 200,000 or so distinct CDR3 sequences, roughly 50% seen once. The data stem from a study of CD8+CD57+ T cells in acquired aplastic anemia. Whoever was chosen for sequencing had shown CD8+CD57+ cell expansion by flow cytometry.

The source material was sorted CD4+, CD8+, or CD8+CD57+ T cells (not recorded which) from PBMCs. The source of this sequence is a human donor with aplastic anemia. The J gene is TRBJ1-1, the V gene TRBV2; 7 positions agree with TRBD1. The CDR3 here is CASGRRPGQHDPNTEAFF. CDR3 in DNA: TGTGCCAGCGGGAGAAGGCCGGGACAGCACGACCCGAACACTGAAGCTTTCTTT.